What follows is one TCR beta chain and its context. The sample comes from a study of blood T cell repertoires in COVID-19. At the level of the study: The United States, Italy and Spain were the sources of the acute and convalescent COVID-19 samples. In each case, the material was cDNA or gDNA derived from T cells, B-cell-depleted T cells, or PBMCs.

Germline V CDR1 and CDR2: SNHLY, FYNNEI. The V and J ends lost 4 bases and 7 bases respectively, with 14 bases between them. This CDR3 is built from 14 residues. As processed by the authors: By means of reference gene primer amplification, nucleated cell counts were estimated. The table came from immunoSEQ multiplex PCR; TCRdb's copy has only in-frame clones and leaves some out. V and J calls and clone size are copied from that table; D and trimming were computed from the DNA. The sample lists about 14,000 clones; roughly 80% were seen once. The J gene is TRBJ2-1, the V gene TRBV2; the D is unclear. This TCR was recovered from a human donor in a cohort sampled during active COVID-19. The specimen sequenced was peripheral blood. The CDR3 DNA reads as TGTGCCAGCAGTGGCCGAGGCGGCGTGAATGAGCAGTTCTTC. Amino acid sequence: CASSGRGGVNEQFF.